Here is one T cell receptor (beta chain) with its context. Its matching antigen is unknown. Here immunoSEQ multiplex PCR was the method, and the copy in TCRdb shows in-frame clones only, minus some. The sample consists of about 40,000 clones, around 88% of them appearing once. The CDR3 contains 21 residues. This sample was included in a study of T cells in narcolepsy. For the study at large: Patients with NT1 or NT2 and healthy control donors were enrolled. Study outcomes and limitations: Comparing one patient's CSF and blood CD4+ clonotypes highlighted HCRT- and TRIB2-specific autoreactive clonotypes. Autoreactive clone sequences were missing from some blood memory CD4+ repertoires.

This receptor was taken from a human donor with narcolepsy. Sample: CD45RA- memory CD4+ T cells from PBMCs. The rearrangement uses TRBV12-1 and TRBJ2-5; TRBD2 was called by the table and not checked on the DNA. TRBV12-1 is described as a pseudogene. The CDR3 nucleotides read TGTGCCAGCAGCTTTGTTCCTTCTAGGCCCAACCGGGGTGGGGAACAAGAGACCCAGTACTTC. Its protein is CASSFVPSRPNRGGEQETQYF.